This TCR beta chain was captured by sequencing in a study of cytomegalovirus exposure and HLA in healthy donors. Generated by immunoSEQ multiplex PCR, the TCRdb table keeps only in-frame clones and is missing some. The sample holds 180,000 or so clones, around nine tenths seen once. General study points: A few of the chains that were CMV-associated were confirmed in vitro to be specific for CMV antigens. The finding came from a later analysis; first-cohort TCR clusters tended to co-occur in the roughly 110 validation repertoires. Overall, roughly 170 TCR beta chains were annotated as cytomegalovirus-associated.

The donors were members of the validation cohort comprising roughly 130 subjects, separate from the roughly 670-subject first cohort. As for this clone: Its antigen is not identified.

CDR3 length: 14 residues. Germline values: CDR1 WSHSY, CDR2 SAAADI. Between the trimmed V and J ends, which lost 1 base and 3 bases, there was a span of 10 bases. The sample comprised PBMCs. This TCR was recovered from a woman under 40 in good health and CMV-seronegative. V and J are TRBV10-2 and TRBJ2-7; D is unclear. The CDR3 nucleotides read TGCGCCAGCAGTGAGTTCCGAGGAAACTACGAGCAGTACTTC. This translates into CASSEFRGNYEQYF.